One and the same sample provided the 10 T cell receptor beta chains below, sequenced in a study of CD8+ T cells in alopecia areata. Specimens obtained from alopecia areata patients comprised lesional scalp punch biopsies and peripheral blood. Sequencing templates came from extracted RNA that was reverse transcribed into cDNA. Libraries were prepared by immunoSEQ multiplex PCR; TCRdb keeps only in-frame clonotypes and omits some of them. Of 6,500 to 7,500 clones in the sample, 55% to 70% were seen once. Sequencing used skin, obtained at week 0. These receptors were taken from a human donor with alopecia areata.

V usage is TRBV11-2 and J usage is TRBJ1-2; D gene unclear. Germline CDR1 reads SGHAT; CDR2 reads FQNNGV. The CDR3 runs 15 residues. V was pared by 1 base and J by 0 bases, with 9 bases between. The CDR3 spells CASSLVHTANYGYTF. The CDR3 coding sequence is TGTGCCAGCAGCTTAGTTCACACAGCTAACTATGGCTACACCTTC.

The chain links TRBV7-3 to TRBJ2-7; D unresolved. V was cut by 2 bases and J by 5 bases, with 10 bases left in between. CDR1 is SGHTA, CDR2 FQGTGA, per germline. There are 13 residues in the CDR3. Here the CDR3 DNA reads TGTGCCAGCAGCTTAGCCCGGACCAACGAGCAGTACTTC. This sequence encodes CASSLARTNEQYF. Combining the CDR3 with reference TRBV7-3 and TRBJ2-7 gives the whole variable domain GAGVSQTPSNKVTEKGKYVELRCDPISGHTALYWYRQSLGQGPEFLIYFQGTGAADDSGLPNDRFFAVRPEGSVSTLKIQRTERGDSAVYLCASSLARTNEQYFGPGTRLTVT.

The chain uses TRBV2 and TRBJ2-1, with D tentatively TRBD2 (6 bases). CDR3 length: 14 residues. V lost 6 bases and J 1 base, leaving 10 bases between the germline ends. Germline CDR1 is SNHLY and CDR2 is FYNNEI. The CDR3 DNA reads as TGTGCCAGCAGCCCGCTAGCGTCCTACAATGAGCAGTTCTTC. This encodes CASSPLASYNEQFF.

This sequence joins TRBV7-2 and TRBJ2-7; D is undetermined. Germline lookup yields CDR1 SGHTA and CDR2 FQGNSA. The CDR3 is 14 residues long. Deletions cut 2 bases from V and 2 bases from J, with 10 bases between. The CDR3 here is CASSLSSQAYEQYF. The CDR3, as DNA: TGTGCCAGCAGCTTAAGTAGCCAGGCCTACGAGCAGTACTTC.

This chain links TRBV27 with TRBJ1-5; TRBD1 agrees at 7 bases. With 10 bases clipped from V and 6 bases from J, the junction kept 12 bases outside the gene matches. The length of the CDR3 is 14 residues. The germline gives CDR1 MNHEY, CDR2 SMNVEV (reference sequence). For the CDR3, the DNA is TGTGCCACCCCGGGGAAGGGGGCGGGTCAGCCCCAGCATTTT. Its translation: CATPGKGAGQPQHF.

This clone has just a few counts. This sequence joins TRBV6-6 and TRBJ1-2; TRBD1 is a possible D gene (5 bases). Germline values: CDR1 MNHNY, CDR2 SVGAGI (reference sequence). The CDR3 is made up of 15 amino acids. V was pared by 4 bases and J by 6 bases, with 18 bases between. The CDR3 nucleotides read TGTGCCAGCAGTTCGTCCCAGGGTGTTAGAAATGGCTACACCTTC. Protein sequence: CASSSSQGVRNGYTF.

This chain uses TRBV7-2 with TRBJ2-3, with 15 bases fitting TRBD2. V lost 2 bases to trimming and J lost 5 bases; unmatched junction nucleotides: 2. Germline V lookup: CDR1 SGHTA, CDR2 FQGNSA. This CDR3 has 16 residues. CDR3 sequence reads: CASSLRTSGRGDTQYF. DNA for the CDR3: TGTGCCAGCAGCTTAAGGACTAGCGGGAGGGGAGATACGCAGTATTTT.

The chain carries TRBV2 and TRBJ2-5; 7 nucleotides align to TRBD2. Matching the DNA end better, TRBJ2-7 makes the J call doubtful. The germline CDR1 and CDR2 sequences are SNHLY and FYNNEI. This CDR3 is built from 13 residues. The CDR3: CASTNQGGHEQYF. CDR3 coding DNA: TGTGCCAGCACCAACCAGGGAGGGCACGAGCAGTACTTC.

The rearrangement joins TRBV5-1 to TRBJ2-7, with 8 bases matching TRBD1. Per the germline V gene, CDR1 is SGHRS and CDR2 is YFSETQ. After removal of 7 bases from V and 3 bases from J, the junction contained 15 bases not matched to a gene. The CDR3 extends over 16 amino acids. CDR3 sequence (DNA): TGCGCCAGCTTACCAGGGGGCATGGGCAGGGTCTACGAGCAGTACTTC. It is translated as CASLPGGMGRVYEQYF. The full variable domain, rest sourced from reference TRBV5-1 and TRBJ2-7, is KAGVTQTPRYLIKTRGQQVTLSCSPISGHRSVSWYQQTPGQGLQFLFEYFSETQRNKGNFPGRFSGRQFSNSRSEMNVSTLELGDSALYLCASLPGGMGRVYEQYFGPGTRLTVT.

The genes are TRBV18 and TRBJ2-5, with D possibly being TRBD1 (5 bases). Trimming removed 1 base from V and 5 bases from J, with 14 bases in between. Germline V lookup: CDR1 KGHSH, CDR2 LQKENI. The CDR3 is made up of 15 amino acids. This CDR3 reads CASSPLQGAGETQYF. The CDR3 nucleotides are TGTGCCAGCTCACCACTGCAAGGGGCAGGGGAGACCCAGTACTTC.